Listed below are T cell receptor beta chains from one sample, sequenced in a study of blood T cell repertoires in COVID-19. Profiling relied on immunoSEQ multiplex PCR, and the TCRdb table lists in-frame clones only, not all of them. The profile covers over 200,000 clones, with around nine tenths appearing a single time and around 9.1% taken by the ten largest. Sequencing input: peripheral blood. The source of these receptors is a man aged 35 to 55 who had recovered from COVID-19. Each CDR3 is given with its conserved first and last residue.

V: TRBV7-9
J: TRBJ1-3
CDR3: CASSTGVSGNTIYF

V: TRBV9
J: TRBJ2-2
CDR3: CASSPTNTGELFF

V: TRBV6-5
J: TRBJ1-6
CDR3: CASRPQGLSFSLHF

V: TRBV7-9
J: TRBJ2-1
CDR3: CASSGGLYNEQFF

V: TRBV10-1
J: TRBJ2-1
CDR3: CASTRWELVWVSSYNEQFF

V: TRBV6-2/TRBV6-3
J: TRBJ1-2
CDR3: CASSETGALGYTF

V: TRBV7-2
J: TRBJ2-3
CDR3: CASSLLSGGLADTQYF

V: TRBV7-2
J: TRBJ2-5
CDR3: CASSLPPGGRGETQYF

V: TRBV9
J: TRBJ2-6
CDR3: CASSTLVKQGQGSGANVLTF

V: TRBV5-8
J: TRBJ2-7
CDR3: CASSLNSGRRSYEQYF

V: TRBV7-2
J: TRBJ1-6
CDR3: CASSLRGDSPLHF

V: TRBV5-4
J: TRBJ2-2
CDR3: CASSNSANTGELFF

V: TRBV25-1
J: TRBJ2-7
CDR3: CASREISVQGRLIYEQYF

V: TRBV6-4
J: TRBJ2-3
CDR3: CASSRFRTDTQYF

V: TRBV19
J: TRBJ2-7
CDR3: CASSSRWTGGSEQYF

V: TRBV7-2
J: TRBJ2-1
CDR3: CASSLNPAASNEQFF

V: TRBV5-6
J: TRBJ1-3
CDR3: CASSFPQGASGNTIYF

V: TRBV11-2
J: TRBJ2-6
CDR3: CASSLPPGEVSGANVLTF

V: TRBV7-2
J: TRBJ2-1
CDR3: CASSGGQGSGLEQFF

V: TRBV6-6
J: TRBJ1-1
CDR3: CASSRSGTGVSNTEAFF

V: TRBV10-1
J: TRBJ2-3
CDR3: CASSMGNTDTQYF

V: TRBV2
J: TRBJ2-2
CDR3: CATYGGRTGELFF

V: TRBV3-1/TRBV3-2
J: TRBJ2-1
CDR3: CASSQASGRSRNEQFF

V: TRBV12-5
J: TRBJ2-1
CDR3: CASGLGTGIGNEQFF

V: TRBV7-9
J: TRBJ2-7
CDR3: CASSSPTGDTYEQYF

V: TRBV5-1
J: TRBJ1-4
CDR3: CASSIGRGHGNEKLFF

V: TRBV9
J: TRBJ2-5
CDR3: CASSVVGSGQETQYF

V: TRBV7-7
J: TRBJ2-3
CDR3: CASSASTSGYTDTQYF

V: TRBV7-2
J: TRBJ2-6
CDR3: CASSLSPGTGGGGANVLTF

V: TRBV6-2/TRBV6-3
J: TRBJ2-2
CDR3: CASSYSRGPGELFF

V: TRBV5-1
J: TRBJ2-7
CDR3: CASSLWTENYEQYF

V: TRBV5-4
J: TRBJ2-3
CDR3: CASSLGLAGGGTQYF

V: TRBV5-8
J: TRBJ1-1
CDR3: CASSQLFASGTEAFF

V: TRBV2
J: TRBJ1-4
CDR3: CASSVTIFNEKLFF

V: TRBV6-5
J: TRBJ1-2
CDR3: CASSYKRLGGYTF

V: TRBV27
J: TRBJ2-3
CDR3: CASSLGPRMPDTQYF

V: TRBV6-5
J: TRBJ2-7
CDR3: CASSFTGQLYEQYF

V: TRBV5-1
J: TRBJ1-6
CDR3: CASSSDSNYSPLHF

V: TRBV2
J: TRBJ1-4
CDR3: CASLGGQYNEKLFF

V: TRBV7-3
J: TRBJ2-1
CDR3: CASSLRSSGRLRSYNEQFF

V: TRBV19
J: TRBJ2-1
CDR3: CASSPFPTSYFDEQFF

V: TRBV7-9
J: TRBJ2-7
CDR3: CASSTYYEQYF

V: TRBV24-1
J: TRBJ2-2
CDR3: CATSENRGRVTGELFF

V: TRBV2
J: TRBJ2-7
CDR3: CASSEGTSGEQYF

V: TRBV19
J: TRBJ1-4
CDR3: CASSIGGQLIEKLFF

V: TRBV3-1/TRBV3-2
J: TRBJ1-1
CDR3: CASSPRDRPEAFF

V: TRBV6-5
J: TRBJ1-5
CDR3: CASRTTLNSNQPQHF